The entry below gives a single T cell receptor beta chain sequence along with its context. Its antigen is unknown. These data come from a study of radiation and T cells in renal cell carcinoma. Study background: Nephrectomy followed 15 Gy stereotactic body radiation by 4 weeks. General study points: Baseline intratumoral clonotype presence is unknown without pretreatment biopsies. Top tumor clonotypes rose in blood 2 weeks post-radiation, then contracted.

The time point here: blood 2 weeks post-SBRT. Noted treatment: 15 Gy SBRT to primary tumor, nephrectomy 4 weeks later. Blood was sampled at baseline, 2 weeks and 4 weeks after SBRT. The protocol was immunoSEQ multiplex PCR, while the TCRdb copy is restricted to in-frame clones and leaves out a portion. Seen here are 100,000 to 150,000 clones, about 88% observed once, and the top ten hold more than 5%. V was pared by 8 bases and J by 0 bases, with 16 bases between. Germline lookup yields CDR1 LNHDA and CDR2 SQIVND (reference sequence). The CDR3 covers 15 residues. V gene TRBV19 combines with J gene TRBJ1-1, with a tentative D call TRBD1 (5 bases). The receptor's source is a woman in her sixties or seventies with renal cell carcinoma. Sequences were derived from blood, sampled from a patient whose treatment included radiotherapy and nephrectomy. CDR3 sequence reads: CASSTAAGLNTEAFF. DNA of the CDR3: TGTGCCAGTTCCACCGCGGCAGGGTTGAACACTGAAGCTTTCTTT.